A single sample is the source of the 20 T cell receptor beta chains below, sequenced in a study of OX40 agonist ivuxolimab in advanced cancers. The method was immunoSEQ multiplex PCR; TCRdb's version includes in-frame clones alone and lacks a portion of them. The data hold roughly 79,000 clones, with around 93% observed a single time. The sequencing used CD4+ or CD8+ T cells sorted from blood, collected in a trial of the OX40 agonist ivuxolimab. Receptors originate from an adult with an advanced solid tumor such as melanoma, head and neck, liver or kidney cancer.

The gene calls are TRBV29-1 and TRBJ1-2, with 8 bases matching TRBD1. With V trimmed by 3 bases and J by 1 base, 4 bases remained unmatched. The CDR3 spans 14 residues. Germline values: CDR1 SQVTM, CDR2 ANQGSEA. The CDR3 DNA sequence: TGCAGCGTTGACGGGACAGGAGTTAACTATGGCTACACCTTC. Amino acid sequence: CSVDGTGVNYGYTF.

V usage is TRBV11-3 and J usage is TRBJ2-2; no reliable D call. There are 16 residues in the CDR3. Trimming removed 3 bases from V and 4 bases from J, with 15 bases in between. Germline CDR1 and CDR2: SGHNT and YENEEA. CDR3 sequence (DNA): TGTGCCAGCAGCTTCGAACCAGGCAGGCGCACCGGGGAGCTGTTTTTT. This encodes CASSFEPGRRTGELFF.

The chain is built from TRBV7-2 and TRBJ1-2, with a tentative D call TRBD1 (5 bases). The germline V and J ends were trimmed by 1 base and 3 bases, with 12 bases remaining between them. CDR3 length: 15 amino acids. Germline CDR1 and CDR2: SGHTA and FQGNSA. The CDR3 spells CASSLERGADYGYTF. The CDR3 bases are TGTGCCAGCAGCTTAGAGAGAGGGGCCGACTATGGCTACACCTTC.

This chain's CDR3 is CASTGAGEETQYF. CDR3 coding DNA: TGTGCCAGCACAGGGGCAGGGGAAGAGACCCAGTACTTC. This chain links TRBV21-1 with TRBJ2-5; the table calls TRBD1, which could not be checked here. TRBV21-1 is described as a pseudogene. The CDR3 consists of 13 residues.

The genes are TRBV7-2 and TRBJ2-5; 7 nucleotides match TRBD2. This CDR3 contains 14 residues. V lost 4 bases, J lost 5 bases, and 7 bases stayed unmatched. In germline, CDR1 is SGHTA, CDR2 FQGNSA. The CDR3 here is CASSSGSGWETQYF. Written as DNA, the CDR3 is TGTGCCAGCAGCTCCGGTAGCGGGTGGGAGACCCAGTACTTC.

The chain uses TRBV6-1 and TRBJ2-7; D perhaps matches TRBD1 (6 bases). The CDR3 runs 12 residues. Trimming pared 6 bases from V and 5 bases from J, leaving 11 bases between. Germline assignment: CDR1 MNHNS and CDR2 SASEGT. The DNA of the CDR3 is TGTGCCAGCAGGGCAGGGGCCCACGAGCAGTACTTC. This sequence encodes CASRAGAHEQYF.

The V gene is TRBV18, the J gene TRBJ1-1; TRBD1 agrees at 11 bases. The V gene end was trimmed by 3 bases and the J gene end by 0 bases; junction bases not matched to a gene: 15. Germline-derived CDR1 and CDR2 are KGHSH and LQKENI. This CDR3 has 20 residues. Here the CDR3 reads CASSPVTGTGGSFMNTEAFF. The CDR3 DNA sequence: TGTGCCAGCTCACCGGTAACCGGGACAGGGGGAAGTTTCATGAACACTGAAGCTTTCTTT. Complete variable domain (other parts from reference TRBV18 and TRBJ1-1): NAGVMQNPRHLVRRRGQEARLRCSPMKGHSHVYWYRQLPEEGLKFMVYLQKENIIDESGMPKERFSAEFPKEGPSILRIQQVVRGDSAAYFCASSPVTGTGGSFMNTEAFFGQGTRLTVV.

The rearrangement joins TRBV11-3 to TRBJ1-3; no definite D call. The V gene lost 3 bases and the J gene lost 2 bases, with 11 bases spanning the gap. Germline V lookup: CDR1 SGHNT, CDR2 YENEEA. The CDR3 is 15 amino acids. The CDR3 DNA is TGTGCCAGCAGCTTCGAGGGTGTCGCTGGAAACACCATATATTTT. It specifies CASSFEGVAGNTIYF.

A few counts support this clone. The rearrangement links TRBV5-8 to TRBJ2-6, with a weak D call TRBD2 (5 bases). Between the trimmed V and J ends, which lost 0 bases and 2 bases, there was a span of 12 bases. Germline V CDR1 and CDR2: SGHTS, YDEGEE. The CDR3 covers 17 residues. CDR3 coding DNA: TGTGCCAGCAGCTTGGTTCTCGGAGGACCTGGGGCCAACGTCCTGACTTTC. The encoded protein is CASSLVLGGPGANVLTF.

The rearrangement links TRBV10-3 to TRBJ2-7; D is unresolved. Germline lookup yields CDR1 ENHRY and CDR2 SYGVKD. Deletions cut 4 bases from V and 5 bases from J, with 9 bases between. The CDR3 is made up of 12 amino acids. CDR3 sequence: CAISAVGHEQYF. The CDR3 DNA follows: TGTGCCATCAGTGCAGTAGGGCACGAGCAGTACTTC.

V and J are TRBV7-8 and TRBJ1-2, with TRBD1 identical over 7 bases. Germline trimming cut 4 bases from V and 4 bases from J; bases unmatched to any gene: 6. There are 14 residues in the CDR3. From germline, CDR1 is SGHVS and CDR2 FQNEAQ. CDR3: CASSSQGGVYGYTF. In DNA, the CDR3 is TGTGCCAGCAGCTCCCAGGGGGGCGTCTATGGCTACACCTTC.

The chain combines TRBV9 with TRBJ1-1; D unclear. This CDR3 spans 14 amino acids. V lost 0 bases and J 1 base, leaving 7 bases between the germline ends. Germline V gene data show CDR1 as SGDLS and CDR2 as YYNGEE. This chain's CDR3 is CASSVVQQNTEAFF. The CDR3 DNA reads TGTGCCAGCAGCGTAGTCCAGCAGAACACTGAAGCTTTCTTT.

The CDR3 DNA reads as TGTGCCAGTAGTATCCCCGGGGCCCAAGAGACCCAGTACTTC. Its translation: CASSIPGAQETQYF. The V and J genes are TRBV19 and TRBJ2-5, with D possibly being TRBD1 or TRBD2 (5 bases each). The germline gives CDR1 LNHDA, CDR2 SQIVND (reference sequence). Deletions cut 3 bases from V and 1 base from J, with 9 bases between. There are 14 residues in the CDR3.

This sequence joins TRBV2 and TRBJ2-1; possibly TRBD1 or TRBD2 for D (5 bases each). The CDR3 has 13 residues. Trimming cost V 9 bases and J 7 bases, with 16 bases left between them. In germline, CDR1 is SNHLY, CDR2 FYNNEI. The CDR3 DNA reads as TGTGCCAGTGACCGGGACCCTTTAAATGAGCAGTTCTTC. It is translated as CASDRDPLNEQFF. The full variable domain, rest sourced from reference TRBV2 and TRBJ2-1, is EPEVTQTPSHQVTQMGQEVILRCVPISNHLYFYWYRQILGQKVEFLVSFYNNEISEKSEIFDDQFSVERPDGSNFTLKIRSTKLEDSAMYFCASDRDPLNEQFFGPGTRLTVL.

The chain uses TRBV5-6 and TRBJ2-5; 8 nucleotides match TRBD1. Germline loops: CDR1 SGHDT, CDR2 YYEEEE. This CDR3 region has 16 residues. V gave up 1 base and J gave up 3 bases; unmatched junction bases: 8. The DNA for the CDR3 is TGTGCCAGCAGCTTGCAGGGGGCTAGGGGCGAAGAGACCCAGTACTTC. It encodes CASSLQGARGEETQYF.

This rearrangement joins TRBV28 to TRBJ1-5, with unresolved D. V shed 7 bases and J shed 3 bases, with 19 bases lying between them. The CDR3 has 16 amino acids. Per germline, CDR1 MDHEN and CDR2 SYDVKM. CDR3 nucleotide sequence: TGTGCCAGCACTCTCTTTCCCGGGCAGCACAATCAGCCCCAGCATTTT. Its protein product is CASTLFPGQHNQPQHF.

This sequence joins TRBV21-1 and TRBJ1-3; TRBD1 is taken as the D call from the table, unchecked against the DNA. TRBV21-1 is recorded as a pseudogene. This CDR3 region has 16 residues. DNA for the CDR3: TGTGCCAGCAGCTCCCCGGACAGGGGGCCTGGAAACACCATATATTTT. It specifies CASSSPDRGPGNTIYF.

This clone was recorded only once. The gene calls are TRBV5-5 and TRBJ2-7; a weak D match, TRBD1 (6 bases). V gave up 0 bases and J gave up 1 base, with 11 bases separating them. The CDR3 sequence is 15 residues long. From germline, CDR1 is SGHKS and CDR2 YYEKEE (reference sequence). The CDR3 sequence is CASSLGGTLSYEQYF. The CDR3 coding sequence is TGTGCCAGCAGCTTGGGAGGGACACTTTCCTACGAGCAGTACTTC. The full variable domain, with the rest looked up from reference TRBV5-5 and TRBJ2-7, is DAGVTQSPTHLIKTRGQQVTLRCSPISGHKSVSWYQQVLGQGPQFIFQYYEKEERGRGNFPDRFSARQFPNYSSELNVNALLLGDSALYLCASSLGGTLSYEQYFGPGTRLTVT.

The V call is TRBV7-3, the J call TRBJ2-2; D could derive from TRBD1 or TRBD2 (6 bases each). CDR3 length: 16 residues. V was clipped by 1 base and J by 0 bases, with 9 bases between them. CDR1 and CDR2 (germline): SGHTA, FQGTGA. The CDR3 is CASSLRGAPNTGELFF. The CDR3 DNA reads as TGTGCCAGCAGCTTAAGGGGGGCACCGAACACCGGGGAGCTGTTTTTT.

This chain links TRBV6-5 with TRBJ2-2; no clear D. Looked up from germline, CDR1 is MNHEY and CDR2 is SVGAGI. This CDR3 has 12 residues. The V end was cut by 9 bases, the J end by 6 bases, with 11 bases between. CDR3 DNA: TGTGCCAGTTTTAGGACCCCCGGGGAGCTGTTTTTT. It translates to CASFRTPGELFF.